This T cell receptor (beta chain) was profiled in a study of long-term antiretroviral therapy in people with HIV. Study outcomes and limitations: Post-ART diversity increased but stayed below transplant donor controls.

V lost 4 bases, J lost 5 bases, and 11 bases stayed unmatched. From germline, CDR1 is LNHDA and CDR2 SQIVND (reference sequence). The CDR3 length is 16 residues. Survey-level immunoSEQ v3.0 assays were run. Produced via immunoSEQ multiplex PCR; TCRdb's table is partial and in-frame only. Altogether roughly 30,000 clones are present, 75% to 90% being singletons, with the ten largest covering more than 8%. Per donor, a minimum of one pre-ART and a minimum of two post-ART PBMC samples were available. Concerning this clone itself: What it binds is unknown.

Specimen: unsorted PBMCs, collected 2.7 to 2.8 years after starting antiretroviral therapy. The J gene is TRBJ2-1, the V gene TRBV19, with 7 bases that match TRBD1. This receptor was identified in a young man with HIV. The CDR3 is CASSKLQGSGHNEQFF. The CDR3 DNA reads as TGTGCCAGTAGTAAGTTACAGGGGAGTGGACACAATGAGCAGTTCTTC.